These 3 T cell receptor beta chains originate from one sample sequenced in a study of T cells in Graves' hyperthyroidism and ophthalmopathy. Amplified regions were TCR beta CDR3 sequences from RNA transcripts. HTBI primers were the set used in a first-round RT-PCR of the TCR CDR3. TCRdb processed the multiplex PCR reads anew with MiXCR; each CDR3 protein has one entry. The data show more than 500,000 distinct CDR3 sequences, approximately 15% seen once. Sequences were obtained from blood. The origin of the receptors is a woman between 35 and 50 years old with Graves' ophthalmopathy.

This clonotype appeared many times. V and J are TRBV20-1 and TRBJ2-5; D may be TRBD2 (7 bases). Per germline, CDR1 DFQATT and CDR2 SNEGSKA (reference sequence). The V and J ends lost 4 bases and 7 bases respectively, with 19 bases between them. The CDR3 sequence is 14 residues long. This CDR3 is CSATGGEAFGTQYF. In nucleotides, the CDR3 is TGCAGTGCTACGGGGGGCGAGGCGTTCGGGACCCAGTACTTC.

This clonotype is a singleton in its sample. V and J are TRBV27 and TRBJ2-7, with TRBD1 matching 9 bases. The CDR3 spans 17 residues. Germline CDR1 and CDR2: MNHEY and SMNVEV (reference sequence). With 5 bases clipped from V and 0 bases from J, the junction kept 11 bases outside the gene matches. In DNA form, the CDR3 reads TGTGCCAGCAGTAAGGATAGTGGGACAGGGAACTCCTACGAGCAGTACTTC. It specifies CASSKDSGTGNSYEQYF.

This clonotype was picked up many times. The J gene is TRBJ1-5, the V gene TRBV6-1, with D perhaps matching TRBD1 (5 bases). The CDR3 runs 15 residues. The V and J ends lost 5 bases and 0 bases respectively, with 11 bases between them. Germline V lookup: CDR1 MNHNS, CDR2 SASEGT. DNA for the CDR3: TGTGCCAGCAGTCCCCGGGGCACTAGCAATCAGCCCCAGCATTTT. It is translated as CASSPRGTSNQPQHF.